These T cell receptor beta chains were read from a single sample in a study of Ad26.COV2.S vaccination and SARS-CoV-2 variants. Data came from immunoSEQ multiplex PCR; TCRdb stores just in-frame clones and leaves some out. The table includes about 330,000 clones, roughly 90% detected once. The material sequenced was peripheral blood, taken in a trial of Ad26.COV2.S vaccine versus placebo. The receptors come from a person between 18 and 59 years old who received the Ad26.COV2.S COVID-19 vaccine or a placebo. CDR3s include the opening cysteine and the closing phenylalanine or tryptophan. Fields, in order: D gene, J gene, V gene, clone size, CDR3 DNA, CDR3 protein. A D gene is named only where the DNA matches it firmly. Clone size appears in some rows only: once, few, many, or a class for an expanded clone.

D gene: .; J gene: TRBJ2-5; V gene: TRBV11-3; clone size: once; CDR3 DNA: TGTGCCAGTCGATCCCGTGTGGGTGGGCAAGAGACCCAGTACTTC; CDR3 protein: CASRSRVGGQETQYF
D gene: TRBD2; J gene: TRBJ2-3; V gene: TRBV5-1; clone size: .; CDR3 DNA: TGCGCCAGCAGCCCCGGGACTAGCGCTACAGATACGCAGTATTTT; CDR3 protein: CASSPGTSATDTQYF
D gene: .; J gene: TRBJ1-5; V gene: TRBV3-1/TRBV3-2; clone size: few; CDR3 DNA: TGTGCCAGCAGCCAAGTTTACCGAAATCAGCCCCAGCATTTT; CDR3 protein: CASSQVYRNQPQHF
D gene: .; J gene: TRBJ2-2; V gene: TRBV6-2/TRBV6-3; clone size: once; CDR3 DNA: TGTGCCAGCAGTTATCAACAGCCCACCGGGGAGCTGTTTTTT; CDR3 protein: CASSYQQPTGELFF
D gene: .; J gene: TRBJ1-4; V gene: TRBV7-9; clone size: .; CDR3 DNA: TGTGCCAGCAGCTTACTGGGCGACGAAAAACTGTTTTTT; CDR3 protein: CASSLLGDEKLFF
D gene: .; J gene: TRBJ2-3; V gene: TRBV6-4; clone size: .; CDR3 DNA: TGTGCCAGCAGTGACTCCAACACCGGGGTCGATACGCAGTATTTT; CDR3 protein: CASSDSNTGVDTQYF
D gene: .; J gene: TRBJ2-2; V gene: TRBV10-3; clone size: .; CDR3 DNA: TGTGCCATCAGTGAGCATGAGAACACCGGGGAGCTGTTTTTT; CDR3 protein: CAISEHENTGELFF
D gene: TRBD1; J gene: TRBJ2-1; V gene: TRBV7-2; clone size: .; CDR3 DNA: TGTGCCAGCAGCTTAGACAGGGGGTGGGATGAGCAGTTCTTC; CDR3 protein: CASSLDRGWDEQFF
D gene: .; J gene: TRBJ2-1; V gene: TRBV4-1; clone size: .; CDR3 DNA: TGCGCCAGCAGCCTTTGGGGGGCGGGGGAGAGCTCCTACAATGAGCAGTTCTTC; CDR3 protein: CASSLWGAGESSYNEQFF
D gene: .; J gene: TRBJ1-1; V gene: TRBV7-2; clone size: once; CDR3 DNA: TGTGCCAGCATCAGGGGTGGGAACACTGAAGCTTTCTTT; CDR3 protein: CASIRGGNTEAFF
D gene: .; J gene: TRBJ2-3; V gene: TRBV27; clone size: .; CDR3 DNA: TGTGCCAGCAGTTTCCCCCGGGCCCCCAGGTCTAGCACAGATACGCAGTATTTT; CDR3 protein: CASSFPRAPRSSTDTQYF
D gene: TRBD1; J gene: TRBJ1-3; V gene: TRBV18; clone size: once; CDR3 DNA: TGTGCCAGCTCACCTCCCAACAGGGGAAACTCTGGAAACACCATATATTTT; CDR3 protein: CASSPPNRGNSGNTIYF
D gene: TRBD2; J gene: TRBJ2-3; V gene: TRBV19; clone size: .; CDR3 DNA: TGTGCCAGTAGTATTAGCGGGACTAGCGGGGGTTTAGTTGATACGCAGTATTTT; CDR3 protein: CASSISGTSGGLVDTQYF
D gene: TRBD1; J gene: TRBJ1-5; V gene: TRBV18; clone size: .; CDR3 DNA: TGTGCCAGCTCACGACAGGGCCGCAATCAGCCCCAGCATTTT; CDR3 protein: CASSRQGRNQPQHF
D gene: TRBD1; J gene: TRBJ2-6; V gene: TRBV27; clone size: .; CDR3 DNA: TGTGCCAGCAGTACCTACCAGACAGGGTTCTTTGACTCTGGGGCCAACGTCCTGACTTTC; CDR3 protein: CASSTYQTGFFDSGANVLTF
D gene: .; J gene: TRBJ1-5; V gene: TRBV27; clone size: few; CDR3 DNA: TGTGCCAGCAGTCCATTCGGTTTTAACAATCAGCCCCAGCATTTT; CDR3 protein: CASSPFGFNNQPQHF
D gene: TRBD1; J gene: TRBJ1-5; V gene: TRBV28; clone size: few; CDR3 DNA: TGTGCCAGCAGCCCTGGGCCGGGACAGGGCACGCCCCAGCATTTT; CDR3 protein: CASSPGPGQGTPQHF
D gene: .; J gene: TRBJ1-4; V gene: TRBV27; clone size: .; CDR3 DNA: TGTGCCAGCAGTTTAGAGGAGGGAACTAATGAAAAACTGTTTTTT; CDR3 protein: CASSLEEGTNEKLFF
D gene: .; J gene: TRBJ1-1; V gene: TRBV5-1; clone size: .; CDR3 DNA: TGCGCCAGCAGCTTGTTGGTATGGGAGTCAGGGAGGTGGACTGAAGCTTTCTTT; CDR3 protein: CASSLLVWESGRWTEAFF
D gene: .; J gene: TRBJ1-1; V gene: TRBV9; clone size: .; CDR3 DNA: TGTGCCAGCAGCTCGGGGGGCACTGAAGCTTTCTTT; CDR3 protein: CASSSGGTEAFF
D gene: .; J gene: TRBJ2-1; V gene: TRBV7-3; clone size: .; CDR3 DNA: TGTGCCAGCAGCCCGGCCCTCAGGACAGCGGCAAGGTACAATGAGCAGTTCTTC; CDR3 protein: CASSPALRTAARYNEQFF
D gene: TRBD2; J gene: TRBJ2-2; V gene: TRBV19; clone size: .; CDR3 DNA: TGTGCCGGAGGGACGGGACTAATACCCGGGGAGCTGTTTTTT; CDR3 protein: CAGGTGLIPGELFF
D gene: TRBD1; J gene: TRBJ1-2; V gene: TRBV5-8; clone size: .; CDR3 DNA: TGTGCCAGCAGCCCGGACGACAGGGCGTATGGCTACACCTTC; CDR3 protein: CASSPDDRAYGYTF
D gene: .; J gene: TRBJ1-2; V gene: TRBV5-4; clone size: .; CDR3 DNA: TGTGCCAGCAGCTTGGTTTCAGGGGATGTTTATGGCTACACCTTC; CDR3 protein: CASSLVSGDVYGYTF
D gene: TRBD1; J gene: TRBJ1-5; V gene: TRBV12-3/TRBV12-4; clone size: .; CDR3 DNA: TGTGCCAGCAGGCAGGGGGATCAGCCCCAGCATTTT; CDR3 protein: CASRQGDQPQHF
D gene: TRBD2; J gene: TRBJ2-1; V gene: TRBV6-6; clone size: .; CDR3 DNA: TGTGCCAGCAGTTACCTCGGGACTAGCGGCTACAATGAGCAGTTCTTC; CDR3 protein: CASSYLGTSGYNEQFF
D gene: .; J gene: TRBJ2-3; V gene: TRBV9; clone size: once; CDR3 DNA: TGTGCCAGCAGCCGCACAATGGATACGCAGTATTTT; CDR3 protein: CASSRTMDTQYF
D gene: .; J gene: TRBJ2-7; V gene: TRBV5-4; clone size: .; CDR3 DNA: TGTGCCAGCAGCTTGGAGGTCGGGGGCTACGAGCAGTACTTC; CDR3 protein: CASSLEVGGYEQYF
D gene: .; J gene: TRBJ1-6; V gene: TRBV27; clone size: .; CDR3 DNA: TGTGCCAGCAGTTTAACGGCAGGGAGTTCACCCCTCCACTTT; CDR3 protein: CASSLTAGSSPLHF
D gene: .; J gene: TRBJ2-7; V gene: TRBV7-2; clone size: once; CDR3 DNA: TGTGCCAGCAGCACAGGAGGCCCCTACGAGCAGTACTTC; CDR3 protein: CASSTGGPYEQYF
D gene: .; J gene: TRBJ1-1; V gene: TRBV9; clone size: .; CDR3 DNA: TGTGCCAGCAGCGCGGACAGCCTGAACACTGAAGCTTTCTTT; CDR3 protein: CASSADSLNTEAFF
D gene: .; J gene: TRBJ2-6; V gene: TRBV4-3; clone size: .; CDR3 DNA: TGCGCCAGCAGCCAAGCCGGGTACCTCCAGTTTCTTATCTCTGGGGCCAACGTCCTGACTTTC; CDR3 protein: CASSQAGYLQFLISGANVLTF
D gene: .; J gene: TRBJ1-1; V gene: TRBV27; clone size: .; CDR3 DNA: TGTGCCAGCAGTCACAACAGGGAAGCTTTCTTT; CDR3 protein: CASSHNREAFF
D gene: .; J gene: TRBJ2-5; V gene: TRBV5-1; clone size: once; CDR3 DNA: TGCGCCAGCAGCCCTTTCTTTGGTAGGGAGACCCAGTACTTC; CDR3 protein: CASSPFFGRETQYF
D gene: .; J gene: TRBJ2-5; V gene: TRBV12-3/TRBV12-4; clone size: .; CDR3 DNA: TGTGCCAGCAGTCCCCCCCGGGGGACCCAGTACTTC; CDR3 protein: CASSPPRGTQYF
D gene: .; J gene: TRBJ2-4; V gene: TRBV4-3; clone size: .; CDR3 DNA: TGCGCCAGCAGCCAAGGGAATTTAGCCAAAAACATTCAGTACTTC; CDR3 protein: CASSQGNLAKNIQYF
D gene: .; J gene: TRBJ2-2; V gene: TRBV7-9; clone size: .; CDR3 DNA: TGTGCCAGCAGCTCCACCCTTCTCCGGGCCTCCATAGCCGGGGAGCTGTTTTTT; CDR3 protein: CASSSTLLRASIAGELFF
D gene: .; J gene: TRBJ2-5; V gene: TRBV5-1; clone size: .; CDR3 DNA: TGCGCCAGCAGCGTGGGACTCCGAGAGACCCAGTACTTC; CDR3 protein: CASSVGLRETQYF
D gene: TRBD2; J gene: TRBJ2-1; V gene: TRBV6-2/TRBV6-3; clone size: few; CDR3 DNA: TGTGCCAGCAGTTACTCGAGTGGGTCCGGGGGGAGCTACAATGAGCAGTTCTTC; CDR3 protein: CASSYSSGSGGSYNEQFF
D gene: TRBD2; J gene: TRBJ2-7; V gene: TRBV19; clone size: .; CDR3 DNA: TGTGCCAGTAGTCAGAGCGGGGGGCCCGTATCCTACGAGCAGTACTTC; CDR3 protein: CASSQSGGPVSYEQYF
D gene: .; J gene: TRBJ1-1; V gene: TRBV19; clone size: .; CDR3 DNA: TGTGCCAGTAGTATCGGGGTTCAGGGTGAAAACACTGAAGCTTTCTTT; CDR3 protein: CASSIGVQGENTEAFF
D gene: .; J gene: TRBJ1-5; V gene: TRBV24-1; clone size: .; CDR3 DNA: TGTGCCACCAGTGGGGGGGAGGGCCAGCCCCAGCATTTT; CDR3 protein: CATSGGEGQPQHF
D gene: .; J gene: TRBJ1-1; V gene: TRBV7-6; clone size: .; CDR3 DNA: TGTGCCAGCAGCTTAGCGACGGTTATGAACACTGAAGCTTTCTTT; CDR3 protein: CASSLATVMNTEAFF
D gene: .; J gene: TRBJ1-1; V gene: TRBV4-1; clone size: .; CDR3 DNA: TGCGCCAGCAGCCATAGGGGCAACCTTATGAACACTGAAGCTTTCTTT; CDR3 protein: CASSHRGNLMNTEAFF
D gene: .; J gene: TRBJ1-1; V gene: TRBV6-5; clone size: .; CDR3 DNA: TGTGCCAGCAGTTACGAGGCCACGAACACTGAAGCTTTCTTT; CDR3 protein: CASSYEATNTEAFF
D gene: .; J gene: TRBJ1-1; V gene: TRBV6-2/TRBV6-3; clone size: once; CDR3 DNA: TGTGCCAGCAGTTACCGGCCCAGGACAGTTAGGAACACTGAAGCTTTCTTT; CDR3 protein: CASSYRPRTVRNTEAFF
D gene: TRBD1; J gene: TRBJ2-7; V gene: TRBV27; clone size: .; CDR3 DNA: TGTGCCAGCAGTTTTCTGGGACAGACAAACTACGAGCAGTACTTC; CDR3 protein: CASSFLGQTNYEQYF
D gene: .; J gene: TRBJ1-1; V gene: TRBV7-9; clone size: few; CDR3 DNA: TGTGCCAGCAGCTTAGCGAAAACCGGGGAAGCTTTCTTT; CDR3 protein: CASSLAKTGEAFF
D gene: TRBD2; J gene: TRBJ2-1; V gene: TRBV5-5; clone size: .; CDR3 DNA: TGTGCCAGCAGCTTGGTGGCTAGCGGGGGTAACTATGAGCAGTTCTTC; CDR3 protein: CASSLVASGGNYEQFF
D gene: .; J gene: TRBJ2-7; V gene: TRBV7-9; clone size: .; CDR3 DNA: TGTGCCAGCAGCCTCCGGATTCCCTACGAGCAGTACTTC; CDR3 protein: CASSLRIPYEQYF